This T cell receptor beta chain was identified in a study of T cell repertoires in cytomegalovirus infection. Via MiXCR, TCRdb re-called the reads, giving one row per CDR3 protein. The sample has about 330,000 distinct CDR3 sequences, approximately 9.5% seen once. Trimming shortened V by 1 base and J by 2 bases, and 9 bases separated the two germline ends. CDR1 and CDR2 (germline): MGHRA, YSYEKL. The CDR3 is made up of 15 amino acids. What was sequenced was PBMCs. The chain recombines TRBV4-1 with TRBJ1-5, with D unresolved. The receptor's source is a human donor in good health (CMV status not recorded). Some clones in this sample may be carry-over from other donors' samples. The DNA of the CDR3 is TGCGCCAGCAGCCAAGTTGCGGCTGGCAATCAGCCCCAGCATTTT. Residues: CASSQVAAGNQPQHF.